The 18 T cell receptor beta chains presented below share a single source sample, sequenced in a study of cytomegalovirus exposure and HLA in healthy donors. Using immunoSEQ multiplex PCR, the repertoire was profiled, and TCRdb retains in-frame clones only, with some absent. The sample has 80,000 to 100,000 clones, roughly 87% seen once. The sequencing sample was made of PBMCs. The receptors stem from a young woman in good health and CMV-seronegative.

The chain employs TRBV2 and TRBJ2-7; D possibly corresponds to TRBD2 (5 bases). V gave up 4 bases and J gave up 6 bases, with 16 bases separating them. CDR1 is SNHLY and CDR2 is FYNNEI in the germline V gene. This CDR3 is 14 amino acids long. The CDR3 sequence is CASSGGGRGGEQYF. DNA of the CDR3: TGTGCCAGCAGTGGAGGTGGGAGAGGCGGCGAGCAGTACTTC.

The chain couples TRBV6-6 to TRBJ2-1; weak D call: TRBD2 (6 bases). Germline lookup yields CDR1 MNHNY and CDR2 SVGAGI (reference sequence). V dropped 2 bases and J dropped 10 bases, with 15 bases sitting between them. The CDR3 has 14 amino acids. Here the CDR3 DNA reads TGTGCCAGCAGTTACGACGCCGTTGGAGGGGAGCAGTTCTTC. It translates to CASSYDAVGGEQFF.

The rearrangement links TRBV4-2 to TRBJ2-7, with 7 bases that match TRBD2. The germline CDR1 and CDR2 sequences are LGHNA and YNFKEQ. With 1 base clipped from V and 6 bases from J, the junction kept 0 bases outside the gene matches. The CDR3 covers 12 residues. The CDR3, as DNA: TGTGCCAGCAGCCAAGGCGGGGGCGAGCAGTACTTC. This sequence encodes CASSQGGGEQYF.

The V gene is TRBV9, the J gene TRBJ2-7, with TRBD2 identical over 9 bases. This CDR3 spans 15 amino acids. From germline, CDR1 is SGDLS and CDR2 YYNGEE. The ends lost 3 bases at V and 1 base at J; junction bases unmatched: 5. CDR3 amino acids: CASSAVAGVSYEQYF. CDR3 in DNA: TGTGCCAGCAGCGCTGTAGCGGGAGTTTCCTACGAGCAGTACTTC.

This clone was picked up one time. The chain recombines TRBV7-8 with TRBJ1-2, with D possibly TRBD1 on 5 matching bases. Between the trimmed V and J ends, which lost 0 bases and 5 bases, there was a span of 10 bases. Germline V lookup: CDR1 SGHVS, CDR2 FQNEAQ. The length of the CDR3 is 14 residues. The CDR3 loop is CASSLARGPYGYTF. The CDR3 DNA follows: TGTGCCAGCAGCTTAGCGCGGGGACCTTATGGCTACACCTTC.

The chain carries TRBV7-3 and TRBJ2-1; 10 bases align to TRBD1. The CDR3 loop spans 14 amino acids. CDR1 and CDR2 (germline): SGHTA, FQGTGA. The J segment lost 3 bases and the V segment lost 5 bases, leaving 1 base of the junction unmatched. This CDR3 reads CASSRTGGYNEQFF. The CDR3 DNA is TGTGCCAGCAGCCGGACAGGGGGCTACAATGAGCAGTTCTTC.

The CDR3 DNA reads TGTGCCAGCAGTGGGACAGCAACCTACGAGCAGTACTTC. Translated: CASSGTATYEQYF. The chain combines TRBV27 with TRBJ2-7, with TRBD1 matching over 7 bases. Germline V gene lookup returns CDR1 MNHEY and CDR2 SMNVEV (reference sequence). The length of the CDR3 is 13 residues. Losses at the gene ends were 5 bases for V and 2 bases for J; bases not matched to a gene: 3.

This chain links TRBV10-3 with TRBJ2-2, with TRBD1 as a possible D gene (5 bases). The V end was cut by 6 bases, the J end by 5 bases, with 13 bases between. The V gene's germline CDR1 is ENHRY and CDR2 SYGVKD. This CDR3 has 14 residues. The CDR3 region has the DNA TGTGCCATCAGCCGAGACAGAGAGACCGGGGAGCTGTTTTTT. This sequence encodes CAISRDRETGELFF.

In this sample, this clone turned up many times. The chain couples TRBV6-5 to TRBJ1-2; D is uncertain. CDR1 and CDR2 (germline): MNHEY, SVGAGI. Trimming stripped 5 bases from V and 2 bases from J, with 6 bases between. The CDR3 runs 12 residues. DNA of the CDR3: TGTGCCAGCAGTCCGAGCAACTATGGCTACACCTTC. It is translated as CASSPSNYGYTF.

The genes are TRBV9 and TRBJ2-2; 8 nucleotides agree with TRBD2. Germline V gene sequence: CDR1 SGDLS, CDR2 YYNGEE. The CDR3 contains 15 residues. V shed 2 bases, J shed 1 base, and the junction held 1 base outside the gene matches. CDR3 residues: CASSVTSGNTGELFF. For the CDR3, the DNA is TGTGCCAGCAGCGTCACTAGCGGGAACACCGGGGAGCTGTTTTTT.

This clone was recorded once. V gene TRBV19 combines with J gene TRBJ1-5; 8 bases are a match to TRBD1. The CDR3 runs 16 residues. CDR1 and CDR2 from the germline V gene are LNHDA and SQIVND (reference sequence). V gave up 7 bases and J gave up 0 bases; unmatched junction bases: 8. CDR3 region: CASTSQGAYSNQPQHF. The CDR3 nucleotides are TGTGCCAGTACTTCTCAGGGGGCTTATAGCAATCAGCCCCAGCATTTT.

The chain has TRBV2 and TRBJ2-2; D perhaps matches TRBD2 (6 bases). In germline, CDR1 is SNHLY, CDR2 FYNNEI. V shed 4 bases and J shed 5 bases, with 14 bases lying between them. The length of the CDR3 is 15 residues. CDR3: CASSVWGRGTGELFF. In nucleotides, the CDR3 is TGTGCCAGCAGTGTGTGGGGTCGGGGGACCGGGGAGCTGTTTTTT. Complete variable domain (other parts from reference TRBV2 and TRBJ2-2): EPEVTQTPSHQVTQMGQEVILRCVPISNHLYFYWYRQILGQKVEFLVSFYNNEISEKSEIFDDQFSVERPDGSNFTLKIRSTKLEDSAMYFCASSVWGRGTGELFFGEGSRLTVL.

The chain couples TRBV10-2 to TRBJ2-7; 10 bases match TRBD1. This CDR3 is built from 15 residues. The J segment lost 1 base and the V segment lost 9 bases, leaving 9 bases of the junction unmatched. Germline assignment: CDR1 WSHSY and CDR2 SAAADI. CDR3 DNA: TGCGCCAGTTTAGAAGGGACAGGGGAATCCTACGAGCAGTACTTC. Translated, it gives CASLEGTGESYEQYF.

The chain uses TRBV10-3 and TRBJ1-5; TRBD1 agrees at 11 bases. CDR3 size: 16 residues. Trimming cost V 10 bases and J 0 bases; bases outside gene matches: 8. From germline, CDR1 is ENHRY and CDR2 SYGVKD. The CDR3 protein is CATGQGASLSNQPQHF. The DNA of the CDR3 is TGTGCCACCGGACAGGGGGCCTCCCTTAGCAATCAGCCCCAGCATTTT.

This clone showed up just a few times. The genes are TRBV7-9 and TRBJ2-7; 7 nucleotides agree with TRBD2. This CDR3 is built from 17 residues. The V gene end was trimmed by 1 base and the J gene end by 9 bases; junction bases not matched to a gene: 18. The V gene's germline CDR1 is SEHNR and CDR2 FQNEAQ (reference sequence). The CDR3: CASSLGGGTPRAVRQYF. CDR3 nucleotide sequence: TGTGCCAGCAGCTTAGGCGGGGGTACACCCCGGGCGGTACGGCAGTACTTC.

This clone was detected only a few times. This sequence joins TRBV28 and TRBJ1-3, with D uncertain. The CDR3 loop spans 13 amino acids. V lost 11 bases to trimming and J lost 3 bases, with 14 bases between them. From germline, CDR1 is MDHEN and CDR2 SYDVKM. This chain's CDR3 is CAGKYPGGNTIYF. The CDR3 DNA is TGTGCCGGCAAGTACCCGGGTGGAAACACCATATATTTT.

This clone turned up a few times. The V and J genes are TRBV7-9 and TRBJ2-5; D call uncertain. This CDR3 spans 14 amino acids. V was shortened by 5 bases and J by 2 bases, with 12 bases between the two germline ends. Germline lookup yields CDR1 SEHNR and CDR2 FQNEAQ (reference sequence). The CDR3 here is CASSPPTPQETQYF. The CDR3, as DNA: TGTGCCAGCAGCCCCCCGACACCTCAAGAGACCCAGTACTTC.

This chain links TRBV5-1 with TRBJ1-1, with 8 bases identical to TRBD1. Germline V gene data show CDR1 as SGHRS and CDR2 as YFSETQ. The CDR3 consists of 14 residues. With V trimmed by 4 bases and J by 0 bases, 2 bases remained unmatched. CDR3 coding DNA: TGCGCCAGCAGCGGACAGGGAGTGAACACTGAAGCTTTCTTT. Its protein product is CASSGQGVNTEAFF.